The present T cell receptor beta chain was sequenced within a study of blood T cell repertoires in COVID-19. About the study: The United States, Italy and Spain provided the acute and convalescent COVID-19 samples. Nucleic acid was either cDNA or gDNA, and it came from T cells, B-cell-depleted T cells, or PBMCs.

Trimming stripped 5 bases from V and 8 bases from J, with 13 bases between. Germline CDR1 SGHNT, CDR2 YENEEA. This CDR3 is built from 13 residues. Per the study methods: It was from reference gene primer amplification that nucleated cell counts were estimated. Clones were sequenced by immunoSEQ multiplex PCR, and TCRdb holds only the in-frame ones, with some missing. D and trimming come from the DNA, and the V and J calls and clone size come from that table. The table lists under 85,000 clones, approximately 82% of them singletons. Material: peripheral blood. V usage is TRBV11-3 and J usage is TRBJ2-1; D possibly corresponds to TRBD2 (5 bases). The TCR comes from an elderly man with active or convalescent COVID-19. CDR3 DNA sequence: TGTGCCAGCAGCCCGAACGAGGACTATGAGCAGTTCTTC. Its protein product is CASSPNEDYEQFF. The full variable domain, with the rest looked up from reference TRBV11-3 and TRBJ2-1, is EAGVVQSPRYKIIEKKQPVAFWCNPISGHNTLYWYLQNLGQGPELLIRYENEEAVDDSQLPKDRFSAERLKGVDSTLKIQPAELGDSAVYLCASSPNEDYEQFFGPGTRLTVL.